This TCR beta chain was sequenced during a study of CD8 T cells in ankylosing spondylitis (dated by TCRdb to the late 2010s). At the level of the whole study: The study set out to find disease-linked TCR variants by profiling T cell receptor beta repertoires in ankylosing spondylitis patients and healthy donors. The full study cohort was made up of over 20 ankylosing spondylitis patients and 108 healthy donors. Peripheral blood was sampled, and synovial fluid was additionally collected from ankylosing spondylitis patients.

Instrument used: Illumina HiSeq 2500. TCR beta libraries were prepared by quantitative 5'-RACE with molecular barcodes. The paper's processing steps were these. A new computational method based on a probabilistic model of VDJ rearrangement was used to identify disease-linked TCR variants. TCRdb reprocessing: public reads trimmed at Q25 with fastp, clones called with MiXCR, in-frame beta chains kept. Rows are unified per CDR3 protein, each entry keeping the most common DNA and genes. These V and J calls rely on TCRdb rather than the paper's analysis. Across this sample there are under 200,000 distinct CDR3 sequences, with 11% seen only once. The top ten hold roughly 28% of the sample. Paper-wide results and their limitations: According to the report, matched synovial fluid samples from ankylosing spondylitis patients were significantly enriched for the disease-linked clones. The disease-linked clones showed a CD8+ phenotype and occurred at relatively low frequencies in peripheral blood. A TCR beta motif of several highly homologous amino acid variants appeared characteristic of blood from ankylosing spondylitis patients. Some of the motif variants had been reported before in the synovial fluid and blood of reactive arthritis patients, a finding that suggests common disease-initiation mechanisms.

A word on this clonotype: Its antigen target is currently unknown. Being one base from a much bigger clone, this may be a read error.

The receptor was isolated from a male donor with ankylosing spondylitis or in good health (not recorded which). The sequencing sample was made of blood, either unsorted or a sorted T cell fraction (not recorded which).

The sequence in DNA is TGCAGTGCAAGCCCCAATGACCGCTGCGAGCAGTACTTC. The resulting protein is CSASPNDRCEQYF. This sequence uses TRBV20-1 and TRBJ2-7, with the D gene not confidently named. The CDR3 starts with the cysteine, ends with the phenylalanine, and has 13 residues. Only CDR3 DNA is held: 39 bases, read in frame from base 1. V is clipped by 6 bases and J by 6 bases, and the sequence between their germline boundaries is 18 bases long. Looking up the germline V gene (reference sequence) yields CDR1 DFQATT and CDR2 SNEGSKA.